This T cell receptor (beta chain) was sequenced during a study of CD8+ T cells in alopecia areata. Overall study context: The drug, oral tofacitinib, was given to treated patients at 5 to 10 mg twice daily.

Sequencing templates came from extracted RNA that was reverse transcribed into cDNA. Assay used: immunoSEQ multiplex PCR; TCRdb lists only in-frame clones, some missing. The sample has 200,000 to 250,000 clones; 43% are singletons. V lost 6 bases to trimming and J lost 8 bases, with 16 bases between them. This CDR3 region has 12 residues. CDR1 is SQVTM, CDR2 ANQGSEA, per germline. Points on this clone: What it recognizes is unknown.

Treatment defined: oral pan-JAK inhibitor, 5-10 mg twice daily. Broader study findings: On tofacitinib, scalp and blood still held many of the expanded lesional clones.

The TCR sequence derives from a human donor with alopecia areata. The source material was CD4+ T cells sorted from blood, sampled at approximately week 37, from a patient treated with tofacitinib. V usage is TRBV29-1 and J usage is TRBJ1-2; a possible D gene is TRBD1 (6 bases). As DNA, the CDR3 is TGCAGCGTGGGGGCACAGGGAGGCGGCTACACCTTC. Its protein is CSVGAQGGGYTF.